The 8 T cell receptor beta chains below were found in one sample sequenced in a study of blood T cells in healthy people across ages. Then a second PCR, running roughly 7 to 11 cycles, was carried out with a sample-barcoded 5' primer and a J-beta primer mix. MiXCR, applied by TCRdb to the 5' RACE reads, yields one record per CDR3 protein. The sample records about 670,000 distinct CDR3 sequences, over 40% being singletons. Material: blood. These receptors were obtained from an elderly man in good health.

Comment on this clonotype: Germline is not matched at one junction end, which may reflect a read error. The gene calls are TRBV6-4 and TRBJ2-1; TRBD2 aligns across 7 bases. This CDR3 is 17 amino acids long. Germline loops: CDR1 MRHNA, CDR2 SNTAGT. In DNA, the CDR3 is TGTGCCAGCAGTGAGGAAGCGGGATCATCAAGTTACAATGAGCGGTTCTTC. This translates into CASSEEAGSSSYNERFF.

The gene calls are TRBV12-5 and TRBJ2-5; D call uncertain. CDR1 LGHNT and CDR2 FRNRAP come from the germline V gene. The CDR3 spans 15 residues. The ends were cut back, 1 base at V and 1 base at J, with 10 bases in the middle. The CDR3 region has the DNA TGTGCTAGTGGTTTGGGGCAAGGCTCCCAAGAGACCCAGTACTTC. It translates to CASGLGQGSQETQYF.

This clonotype occurred a few times. The rearrangement links TRBV6-2 or TRBV6-3 to TRBJ2-7; 13 positions match TRBD2. Unmatched junction bases numbered 6, after V lost 8 bases and J lost 2 bases. Looked up from germline, CDR1 is MNHEY and CDR2 is SVGEGT. The CDR3 covers 15 residues. The CDR3 reads CASRTSGSQTYEQYF. The CDR3 nucleotides are TGTGCCAGCCGGACTAGCGGGAGCCAGACCTACGAGCAGTACTTC.

In this sample, this clonotype turned up many times. Germline and junction disagree at one end, which may indicate a read error. V and J are TRBV4-3 and TRBJ1-5; 10 bases align to TRBD1. The CDR3 spans 15 residues. Germline CDR1 is LGHNA and CDR2 is YSLEER. CDR3 amino acids: CASSQTGTGDQPQHF. In DNA form, the CDR3 reads TGTGCCAGCAGTCAGACCGGGACAGGGGATCAGCCCCAGCATTTT.

This clonotype has more than one count but fewer than ten. This chain uses TRBV5-6 with TRBJ2-7; TRBD1 might be the D (6 bases). CDR1 is SGHDT, CDR2 YYEEEE, per germline. The CDR3 covers 15 residues. V was shortened by 2 bases and J by 6 bases, with 18 bases between the two germline ends. CDR3 nucleotides: TGTGCCAGCAGCTTAGGGCAGGGGATCTCCGGCGAGCAGTACTTC. Amino acid sequence: CASSLGQGISGEQYF.

The chain is built from TRBV4-2 and TRBJ1-3; no definite D call. The V and J ends lost 1 base and 14 bases respectively, with 24 bases between them. Germline-derived CDR1 and CDR2 are LGHNA and YNFKEQ. The CDR3 runs 16 residues. In DNA form, the CDR3 reads TGTGCCAGCAGCCAAGGTTTTGGAGGGATTCAAAACGATCTATATTTT. This encodes CASSQGFGGIQNDLYF.

The chain joins TRBV7-9 to TRBJ1-1; D is undetermined. Per the germline V gene, CDR1 is SEHNR and CDR2 is FQNEAQ (reference sequence). With 5 bases removed from V and 2 bases from J, the gap between germline ends came to 15 bases. The CDR3 totals 15 residues. The CDR3 spells CASSPRRDGNTEAFF. The CDR3 DNA follows: TGTGCCAGCAGCCCCCGGCGGGATGGAAACACTGAAGCTTTCTTT.

V and J are TRBV7-2 and TRBJ2-5, with 13 positions matching TRBD2. Germline trimming cut 3 bases from V and 9 bases from J; bases unmatched to any gene: 7. The CDR3 sequence is 15 residues long. Germline V gene lookup returns CDR1 SGHTA and CDR2 FQGNSA. The CDR3 reads CASSFGLAGVRPQYF. The CDR3 bases are TGTGCCAGCAGCTTCGGACTAGCGGGAGTACGGCCCCAGTACTTC.